Listed below are T cell receptor beta chains from one sample, sequenced in a study of CD8+ T cells in alopecia areata. Profiled with immunoSEQ multiplex PCR; TCRdb holds only in-frame clones, not every one. This sample has 190,000 or so clones; about three fifths occur once, and the top ten carry about 5%. The source was CD4+ T cells sorted from blood, collected at week 24, from a patient treated with tofacitinib. The receptors stem from a human donor with alopecia areata. CDR3s include the opening cysteine and the closing phenylalanine or tryptophan. The D gene is left open where the match is weak. Rows give clone size only sometimes, using once, few, many, or a class for an expanded clone.

CATNRDRQGNTEAFF,TGTGCCACCAACCGCGATAGACAGGGGAACACTGAAGCTTTCTTT,TRBV6-1,TRBD1,TRBJ1-1,.
CASSLNSYNEQFF,TGCGCCAGCAGCTTGAACAGCTACAATGAGCAGTTCTTC,TRBV5-1,.,TRBJ2-1,.
CSVVVPGISIEQYF,TGCAGCGTTGTTGTCCCCGGGATTTCTATCGAGCAGTACTTC,TRBV29-1,.,TRBJ2-7,.
CATYRDRAFF,TGTGCCACCTACAGGGACAGAGCTTTCTTT,TRBV19,TRBD1,TRBJ1-1,.
CATGGKSTDTQYF,TGTGCCACCGGCGGAAAGAGCACAGATACGCAGTATTTT,TRBV15,.,TRBJ2-3,.
CASSLGTNYGYTF,TGCGCCAGCAGCTTGGGGACTAACTATGGCTACACCTTC,TRBV5-1,.,TRBJ1-2,.
CASSYGVFGIQYF,TGTGCCAGCAGTTACGGGGTCTTCGGCATTCAGTACTTC,TRBV6-5,.,TRBJ2-4,.
CASSQDGGDTGDSYNEQFF,TGCGCCAGCAGCCAAGATGGGGGGGACACAGGGGACTCCTACAATGAGCAGTTCTTC,TRBV4-3,.,TRBJ2-1,.
CASSLGNHNEQFF,TGTGCCAGCAGTTTGGGGAACCACAATGAGCAGTTCTTC,TRBV28,.,TRBJ2-1,few
CASSLPGLEAFF,TGTGCCAGCAGCTTACCGGGACTTGAAGCTTTCTTT,TRBV5-6,.,TRBJ1-1,.
CASSQGQDYTYSTDTQYF,TGTGCCAGCAGCCAAGGACAGGATTATACATACTCCACAGATACGCAGTATTTT,TRBV7-9,TRBD1,TRBJ2-3,few
CASGSGSTYNEQFF,TGTGCCAGCGGTAGCGGGAGCACCTACAATGAGCAGTTCTTC,TRBV25-1,TRBD2,TRBJ2-1,many
CASSLVGAGSPLHF,TGCGCCAGCAGCTTGGTTGGGGCGGGGTCACCCCTCCACTTT,TRBV5-1,.,TRBJ1-6,.
CASISAVGVSYEQYF,TGTGCCAGCATAAGTGCAGTAGGCGTCTCCTACGAGCAGTACTTC,TRBV6-5,.,TRBJ2-7,.
CSVVGRGNEQFF,TGCAGCGTTGTGGGCAGGGGCAATGAGCAGTTCTTC,TRBV29-1,.,TRBJ2-1,once
CASSRQAYSGNTIYF,TGTGCTAGTAGTCGCCAAGCTTACTCTGGAAACACCATATATTTT,TRBV19,.,TRBJ1-3,.
CASSPPTQVTEAFF,TGTGCCAGCTCACCACCTACCCAGGTCACTGAAGCTTTCTTT,TRBV18,.,TRBJ1-1,.
CASSPILGLSGEKLFF,TGTGCCAGCAGCCCAATTCTGGGGCTTTCGGGTGAAAAACTGTTTTTT,TRBV7-3,.,TRBJ1-4,.
CASSPERGGEAFF,TGTGCCAGCTCACCTGAGAGGGGTGGTGAAGCTTTCTTT,TRBV18,.,TRBJ1-1,.
CSALDRNANYGYTF,TGCAGCGCCCTGGACAGGAATGCTAACTATGGCTACACCTTC,TRBV29-1,TRBD1,TRBJ1-2,.
CASSLEGETQYF,TGCGCCAGCAGCTTGGAAGGAGAGACCCAGTACTTC,TRBV5-1,.,TRBJ2-5,.
CASSPPLQLNYGYTF,TGTGCCAGCAGCCCCCCCTTACAGCTTAACTATGGCTACACCTTC,TRBV7-2,.,TRBJ1-2,.
CASSLGGQGTGELFF,TGTGCCAGCAGCTTAGGTGGCCAAGGCACCGGGGAGCTGTTTTTT,TRBV11-2,.,TRBJ2-2,few
CASSLVGTGTGANVLTF,TGCGCCAGCAGCTTGGTAGGGACAGGCACTGGGGCCAACGTCCTGACTTTC,TRBV5-1,TRBD1,TRBJ2-6,.
CASSPGDNTGANVLTF,TGCGCCAGCAGCCCCGGGGACAATACTGGGGCCAACGTCCTGACTTTC,TRBV5-1,.,TRBJ2-6,few
CSVEDGPTSGLNLAKNIQYF,TGCAGCGTTGAAGATGGCCCTACTAGCGGGCTAAACCTAGCCAAAAACATTCAGTACTTC,TRBV29-1,TRBD2,TRBJ2-4,.
CASSIRTVTGELFF,TGTGCCAGCAGTATTAGGACTGTTACCGGGGAGCTGTTTTTT,TRBV2,.,TRBJ2-2,.
CAWSVGLAGGNNEQFF,TGTGCCTGGAGTGTCGGGCTAGCGGGAGGTAACAATGAGCAGTTCTTC,TRBV30,TRBD2,TRBJ2-1,once